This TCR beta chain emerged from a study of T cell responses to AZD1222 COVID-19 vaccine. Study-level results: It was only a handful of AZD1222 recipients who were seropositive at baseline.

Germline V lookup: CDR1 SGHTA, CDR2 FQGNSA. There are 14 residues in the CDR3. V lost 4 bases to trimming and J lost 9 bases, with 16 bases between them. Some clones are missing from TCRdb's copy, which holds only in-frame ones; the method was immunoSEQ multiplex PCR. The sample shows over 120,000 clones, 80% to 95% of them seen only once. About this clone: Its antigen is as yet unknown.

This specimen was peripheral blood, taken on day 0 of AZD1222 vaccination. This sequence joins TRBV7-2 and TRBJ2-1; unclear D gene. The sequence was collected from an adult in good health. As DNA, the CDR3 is TGTGCCAGCAGCTCCGAGCTGAGTCGGCGTGAGCAGTTCTTC. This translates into CASSSELSRREQFF.